What follows are 8 T cell receptor beta chains derived from one specimen sequenced in a study of cytomegalovirus exposure and HLA in healthy donors. Repertoires were generated with immunoSEQ multiplex PCR, while TCRdb's copy carries only in-frame clones and drops some. This sample has about 330,000 clones, with 70% to 90% found just once. The specimen was PBMCs. These receptors were obtained from a woman aged 18-35 years in good health and CMV-seronegative.

V usage is TRBV11-2 and J usage is TRBJ2-7, with D unclear. Germline lookup yields CDR1 SGHAT and CDR2 FQNNGV. The V end was cut by 1 base, the J end by 6 bases, with 7 bases between. The CDR3 runs to 12 residues. The CDR3 DNA is TGTGCCAGCAGCTTAGTCGCGTCCGAGCAGTACTTC. This sequence encodes CASSLVASEQYF.

This rearrangement joins TRBV7-9 to TRBJ1-2; weak D call: TRBD1 (6 bases). Germline-derived CDR1 and CDR2 are SEHNR and FQNEAQ (reference sequence). This CDR3 has 15 residues. V lost 2 bases and J 5 bases, leaving 15 bases between the germline ends. The chain's CDR3 is CASSLWLDRAYGYTF. CDR3 coding DNA: TGTGCCAGCAGCTTATGGTTGGACAGAGCTTATGGCTACACCTTC. Based on the CDR3 plus reference TRBV7-9 and TRBJ1-2, the full variable domain is DTGVSQNPRHKITKRGQNVTFRCDPISEHNRLYWYRQTLGQGPEFLTYFQNEAQLEKSRLLSDRFSAERPKGSFSTLEIQRTEQGDSAMYLCASSLWLDRAYGYTFGSGTRLTVV.

V is TRBV18 and J is TRBJ2-5, with D unclear. V was clipped by 3 bases and J by 1 base, with 9 bases between them. Germline assignment: CDR1 KGHSH and CDR2 LQKENI. The CDR3 totals 14 residues. The CDR3 DNA sequence: TGTGCCAGCTCACCGCCTGGGCCCCAAGAGACCCAGTACTTC. Translated, it gives CASSPPGPQETQYF.

The chain has TRBV4-1 and TRBJ2-1, with TRBD2 identical over 16 bases. V gave up 7 bases and J gave up 4 bases; unmatched junction bases: 13. The CDR3 spans 19 residues. CDR1 is MGHRA, CDR2 YSYEKL, per germline. CDR3 amino acids: CASTPGLAGGPRGYNEQFF. The CDR3 nucleotides are TGCGCCAGCACCCCGGGACTAGCGGGAGGGCCACGTGGGTACAATGAGCAGTTCTTC.

The chain carries TRBV6-1 and TRBJ2-7; unclear D gene. The CDR3 sequence is 17 residues long. V was shortened by 3 bases and J by 1 base, with 19 bases between the two germline ends. CDR1 and CDR2 from the germline V gene are MNHNS and SASEGT. CDR3 loop: CASSDARAVSTSYEQYF. The CDR3 DNA reads as TGTGCCAGCAGTGACGCTCGCGCCGTAAGTACTTCCTACGAGCAGTACTTC.

The chain combines TRBV6-5 with TRBJ1-1; weak D call: TRBD1 (6 bases). V lost 0 bases and J 6 bases, leaving 14 bases between the germline ends. CDR1 is MNHEY, CDR2 SVGAGI, per germline. The CDR3 runs 15 residues. The CDR3 bases are TGTGCCAGCAGTTACTCTACTCGGACAGTTCCTGAAGCTTTCTTT. Its translation is CASSYSTRTVPEAFF.

The V and J genes are TRBV25-1 and TRBJ2-7; 7 nucleotides agree with TRBD1. The V segment lost 7 bases and the J segment 3 bases; nucleotides outside the gene matches: 6. The CDR3 is 13 amino acids. Germline V gene data show CDR1 as MGHDK and CDR2 as SYGVNS. This CDR3 reads CASTNRGGYEQYF. CDR3 in DNA: TGTGCCAGCACTAACAGGGGCGGCTACGAGCAGTACTTC.

This clone was detected a few times. This sequence joins TRBV6-1 and TRBJ2-7; 7 bases agree with TRBD1. Germline CDR1 reads MNHNS; CDR2 reads SASEGT. The CDR3 length is 14 residues. Trimming cost V 6 bases and J 0 bases; bases outside gene matches: 5. CDR3 loop: CASSLQGSSYEQYF. CDR3 nucleotide sequence: TGTGCCAGCAGCCTACAGGGGAGCTCCTACGAGCAGTACTTC.